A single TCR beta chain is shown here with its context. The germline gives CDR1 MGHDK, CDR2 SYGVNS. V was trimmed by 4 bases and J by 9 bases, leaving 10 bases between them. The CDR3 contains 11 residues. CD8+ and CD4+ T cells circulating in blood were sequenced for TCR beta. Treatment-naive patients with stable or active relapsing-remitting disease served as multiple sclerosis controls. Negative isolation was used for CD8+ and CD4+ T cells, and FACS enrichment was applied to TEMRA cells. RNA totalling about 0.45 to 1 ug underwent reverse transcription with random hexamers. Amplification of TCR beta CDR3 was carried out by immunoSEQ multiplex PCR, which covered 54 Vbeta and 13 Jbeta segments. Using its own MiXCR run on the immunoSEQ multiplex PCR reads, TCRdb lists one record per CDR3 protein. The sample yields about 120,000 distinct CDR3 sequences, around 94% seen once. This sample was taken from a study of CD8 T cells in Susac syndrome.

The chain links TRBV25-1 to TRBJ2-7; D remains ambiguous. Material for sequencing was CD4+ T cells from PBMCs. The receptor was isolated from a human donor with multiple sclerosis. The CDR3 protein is CASSAALGQYF. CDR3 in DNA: TGTGCCAGCAGTGCTGCCCTTGGGCAGTACTTC.